These 24 T cell receptor beta chains originate from one sample sequenced in a study of T cells in Graves' hyperthyroidism and ophthalmopathy. Using RNA transcripts as the source, TCR beta CDR3 regions were amplified. A set of HTBI primers served as the primers for a first-round RT-PCR of the TCR CDR3. MiXCR was run by TCRdb on the multiplex PCR reads, yielding one entry per CDR3 protein. The table lists roughly 720,000 distinct CDR3 sequences, 15% to 20% of them singletons. Specimen: blood. The receptors originated from a man aged 50-59 years with Graves' hyperthyroidism.

In this sample, this clonotype turned up a few times. The CDR3 nucleotides read TGTGCCACCAACGACAGACTAGCGGGAGATACGCAGTATTTT. Encoded protein: CATNDRLAGDTQYF. The chain has TRBV24-1 and TRBJ2-3, with 10 bases aligning to TRBD2. The CDR3 has 14 amino acids. The V segment lost 8 bases and the J segment 5 bases; nucleotides outside the gene matches: 6. Per germline, CDR1 KGHDR and CDR2 SFDVKD.

V gene TRBV11-2 combines with J gene TRBJ2-2, with 14 positions matching TRBD2. This CDR3 has 18 residues. In germline, CDR1 is SGHAT, CDR2 FQNNGV. J was trimmed by 4 bases and V by 3 bases; bases with no gene match: 7. The CDR3 is CASSLGVGLAGATGELFF. The CDR3, as DNA: TGTGCCAGCAGCTTGGGCGTGGGACTAGCGGGAGCCACCGGGGAGCTGTTTTTT.

This clonotype was recorded many times. This rearrangement joins TRBV9 to TRBJ2-7; 12 bases align to TRBD2. V shed 0 bases, J shed 5 bases, and the junction held 6 bases outside the gene matches. Germline V gives CDR1 SGDLS, CDR2 YYNGEE. The CDR3 runs 16 residues. CDR3 protein: CASSVASTSGSNEQYF. The CDR3 region has the DNA TGTGCCAGCAGCGTAGCTTCGACTAGCGGGAGTAACGAGCAGTACTTC. Full variable domain (rest looked up from reference TRBV9 and TRBJ2-7): DSGVTQTPKHLITATGQRVTLRCSPRSGDLSVYWYQQSLDQGLQFLIQYYNGEERAKGNILERFSAQQFPDLHSELNLSSLELGDSALYFCASSVASTSGSNEQYFGPGTRLTVT.

This clonotype was seen a handful of times. The chain joins TRBV10-3 to TRBJ1-3, with 8 bases matching TRBD1. This CDR3 has 16 amino acids. CDR1 is ENHRY and CDR2 is SYGVKD in the germline V gene. V was pared by 0 bases and J by 7 bases, with 8 bases of the junction left unmatched. For the CDR3, the DNA is TGTGCCATCAGTGAGTCGGGACAGGCCCCATGGAACACCATATATTTT. This sequence encodes CAISESGQAPWNTIYF.

This clonotype was counted many times. The V and J genes are TRBV27 and TRBJ1-5; D uncertain. This CDR3 is 14 amino acids long. Germline V CDR1 and CDR2: MNHEY, SMNVEV (reference sequence). V was clipped by 5 bases and J by 0 bases, with 8 bases between them. CDR3 protein: CASSVGNSNQPQHF. CDR3 bases: TGTGCCAGCAGTGTTGGAAATAGCAATCAGCCCCAGCATTTT.

This clonotype was counted at least ten times. The chain is built from TRBV6-1 and TRBJ2-5; D not resolved. The ends were cut back, 5 bases at V and 7 bases at J, with 17 bases in the middle. The CDR3 loop spans 14 amino acids. The germline V gene has CDR1 MNHNS and CDR2 SASEGT. Here the CDR3 reads CASSSIPFTGTQYF. Written as DNA, the CDR3 is TGTGCCAGCAGTTCAATCCCCTTCACGGGGACCCAGTACTTC.

This clonotype was seen ten or more times. This sequence joins TRBV28 and TRBJ2-7; 8 nucleotides agree with TRBD1. J lost 3 bases, V lost 4 bases, and 14 bases had no gene match. There are 17 residues in the CDR3. Germline V gene sequence: CDR1 MDHEN, CDR2 SYDVKM. The CDR3 protein is CASSSTGTGVIGYEQYF. DNA of the CDR3: TGTGCCAGCAGTTCCACCGGGACAGGAGTTATAGGCTACGAGCAGTACTTC.

This clonotype was seen a few times. The rearrangement uses TRBV19 and TRBJ1-1; D remains unclear. V was shortened by 1 base and J by 4 bases, with 13 bases between the two germline ends. In germline, CDR1 is LNHDA, CDR2 SQIVND (reference sequence). The CDR3 totals 15 residues. In DNA, the CDR3 is TGTGCCAGTAGTATAGGTGACGGGGATGGCACTGAAGCTTTCTTT. This translates into CASSIGDGDGTEAFF.

There are many counts of this clonotype. V is TRBV12-5 and J is TRBJ2-5; D could derive from TRBD1 or TRBD2 (6 bases each). Trimming stripped 3 bases from V and 6 bases from J, with 23 bases between. The CDR3 spans 17 residues. CDR1 LGHNT and CDR2 FRNRAP come from the germline V gene. The CDR3 DNA reads TGTGCTAGTGGTTTCACCCTTCGGAGGGGGAAGCTACAGACCCAGTACTTC. Protein product: CASGFTLRRGKLQTQYF. The variable domain in full, completed from reference TRBV12-5 and TRBJ2-5, reads DARVTQTPRHKVTEMGQEVTMRCQPILGHNTVFWYRQTMMQGLELLAYFRNRAPLDDSGMPKDRFSAEMPDATLATLKIQPSEPRDSAVYFCASGFTLRRGKLQTQYFGPGTRLLVL.

The chain couples TRBV7-3 to TRBJ2-5; D is unresolved. Germline-derived CDR1 and CDR2 are SGHTA and FQGTGA. This CDR3 has 15 residues. Trimming cost V 0 bases and J 4 bases, with 12 bases left between them. This CDR3 is CASSLTPHTSETQYF. The CDR3 nucleotides are TGTGCCAGCAGCTTAACACCCCATACCTCAGAGACCCAGTACTTC.

The gene calls are TRBV9 and TRBJ1-6, with unresolved D. This CDR3 contains 15 residues. CDR1 and CDR2 from the germline V gene are SGDLS and YYNGEE. With 7 bases removed from V and 10 bases from J, the gap between germline ends came to 21 bases. This CDR3 is CASGIQGTFRSPLHF. CDR3 DNA sequence: TGTGCCAGCGGCATCCAAGGCACCTTTAGGTCACCCCTCCACTTT.

The V and J genes are TRBV7-9 and TRBJ2-5; D remains unclear. The CDR3 is 14 amino acids. The germline CDR1 and CDR2 sequences are SEHNR and FQNEAQ (reference sequence). The germline V and J ends were trimmed by 5 bases and 4 bases, with 14 bases remaining between them. CDR3 region: CASSRLVGLETQYF. The DNA of the CDR3 is TGTGCCAGCAGCCGGCTTGTCGGGTTAGAGACCCAGTACTTC.

This chain connects TRBV2 to TRBJ2-1, with D tentatively TRBD2 (5 bases). Trimming left V 7 bases short and J 12 bases short, with 25 bases between. Germline V gene sequence: CDR1 SNHLY, CDR2 FYNNEI. The CDR3 has 15 residues. The CDR3 region is CASNPLGGGRAAQFF. Written as DNA, the CDR3 is TGTGCCAGCAACCCCTTAGGAGGCGGCCGGGCGGCGCAGTTCTTC.

This clonotype has only a few counts. The chain couples TRBV20-1 to TRBJ2-5; D ambiguous. Trimming pared 2 bases from V and 9 bases from J, leaving 10 bases between. Germline loops: CDR1 DFQATT, CDR2 SNEGSKA (reference sequence). CDR3 size: 11 residues. CDR3 DNA: TGCAGTGCTAGAAGGACCCAGGCCCAGTACTTC. Amino acids: CSARRTQAQYF.

The CDR3 DNA sequence: TGTGCCAGCAATCCGGAGTCGAACACTGAAGCTTTCTTT. Amino acids: CASNPESNTEAFF. The rearrangement uses TRBV7-9 and TRBJ1-1; D is unresolved. The germline gives CDR1 SEHNR, CDR2 FQNEAQ (reference sequence). The CDR3 is made up of 13 amino acids. V gave up 7 bases and J gave up 1 base, with 10 bases separating them.

This clonotype has a handful of counts. Here the CDR3 DNA reads TGTGCCACCGGGAGGGCTAGCGGGAGGGCCTTTTCCTACAATGAGCAGTTCTTC. Encoded protein: CATGRASGRAFSYNEQFF. The genes are TRBV24-1 and TRBJ2-1; TRBD2 matches 12 bases. Unmatched junction bases numbered 12, after V lost 9 bases and J lost 1 base. The CDR3 runs 18 residues. Germline CDR1 reads KGHDR; CDR2 reads SFDVKD.

In its sample, this clonotype was seen many times. The chain is built from TRBV29-1 and TRBJ1-1; D call uncertain. The CDR3 has 14 residues. Looked up from germline, CDR1 is SQVTM and CDR2 is ANQGSEA. V shed 6 bases and J shed 9 bases, with 23 bases lying between them. The CDR3 nucleotides are TGCAGCGTCTTGACGCATACACAAACGACTAAAGCTTTCTTT. Translating it yields CSVLTHTQTTKAFF.

V gene TRBV20-1 combines with J gene TRBJ2-1; 10 nucleotides align to TRBD2. Unmatched junction bases numbered 8, after V lost 0 bases and J lost 3 bases. This CDR3 contains 17 residues. The V gene's germline CDR1 is DFQATT and CDR2 SNEGSKA (reference sequence). The CDR3 region is CSARETEREGFYNEQFF. DNA of the CDR3: TGCAGTGCTAGAGAAACAGAGCGGGAGGGTTTCTACAATGAGCAGTTCTTC.

This clonotype has a count of ten or more. The rearrangement joins TRBV18 to TRBJ1-1, with D possibly matching TRBD1 (6 bases). Germline lookup yields CDR1 KGHSH and CDR2 LQKENI. Trimming pared 2 bases from V and 8 bases from J, leaving 12 bases between. The CDR3 length is 13 residues. CDR3 in DNA: TGTGCCAGCTCACCAAGTGGGGACAAAGAAGCTTTCTTT. The encoded protein is CASSPSGDKEAFF.

In this sample, this clonotype turned up a few times. The chain uses TRBV6-1 and TRBJ1-4; D unresolved. V dropped 5 bases and J dropped 8 bases, with 15 bases sitting between them. Germline CDR1 reads MNHNS; CDR2 reads SASEGT. This CDR3 region has 14 residues. Here the CDR3 reads CASSLNGVTEKLFF. In nucleotides, the CDR3 is TGTGCCAGCAGTCTCAACGGTGTGACCGAAAAACTGTTTTTT.

The chain uses TRBV13 and TRBJ1-2; D gene unclear. The CDR3 spans 13 residues. In germline, CDR1 is PRHDT, CDR2 FYEKMQ (reference sequence). The ends were cut back, 2 bases at V and 8 bases at J, with 12 bases in the middle. CDR3 loop: CASSLLEVKGYTF. The DNA of the CDR3 is TGTGCCAGCAGCTTATTAGAGGTAAAAGGCTACACCTTC.

This clonotype was picked up many times. This chain joins TRBV20-1 and TRBJ1-2, with 9 bases identical to TRBD1. The CDR3 sequence is 14 residues long. Germline V CDR1 and CDR2: DFQATT, SNEGSKA (reference sequence). The J segment lost 3 bases and the V segment lost 5 bases, leaving 7 bases of the junction unmatched. For the CDR3, the DNA is TGCAGTGCTTTCGGGACAGGGAAGGACTATGGCTACACCTTC. Translated: CSAFGTGKDYGYTF.

As concerns this clonotype: A read error may be the cause here, since a much bigger clone is one base away. The rearrangement links TRBV6-4 to TRBJ2-6; D call uncertain. V was cut by 1 base and J by 11 bases, with 15 bases left in between. Germline V gene lookup returns CDR1 MRHNA and CDR2 SNTAGT. This CDR3 has 15 residues. The DNA for the CDR3 is TGTGCCAGCAGTGACTTTGCTGTCAGCGCCTACGTCCTGACTTTC. This encodes CASSDFAVSAYVLTF.

In this sample, this clonotype turned up many times. The chain joins TRBV27 to TRBJ2-1; TRBD2 matches at 7 bases. The CDR3 has 16 residues. Germline trimming cut 0 bases from V and 5 bases from J; bases unmatched to any gene: 7. Germline V lookup: CDR1 MNHEY, CDR2 SMNVEV (reference sequence). CDR3 region: CASSLSTSAADNEQFF. As DNA, the CDR3 is TGTGCCAGCAGTTTATCTACTAGCGCCGCTGACAATGAGCAGTTCTTC.